The 20 T cell receptor beta chains in this list originate from one sample, sequenced in a study of metastatic and nonmetastatic thyroid tumors. Using MiXCR, TCRdb re-called clones from the PCR reads. This sample has 19,000 or so clones, with about 33% found just once. None of the patients had undergone any treatment ahead of thyroid surgery. Sequencing was done on a sample of adjacent normal tissue. These receptors all stem from a female donor with papillary thyroid cancer or a benign thyroid nodule (not recorded which). Some clones in this sample may be carry-over from other donors' samples.

The rearrangement links TRBV28 to TRBJ1-2, with no clear D. CDR1 is MDHEN and CDR2 is SYDVKM in the germline V gene. With 4 bases removed from V and 2 bases from J, the gap between germline ends came to 20 bases. The CDR3 has 17 residues. CDR3 nucleotides: TGTGCCAGCAGTTCCCCACTGGGCAGCCACCTAAACTATGGCTACACCTTC. Encoded protein: CASSSPLGSHLNYGYTF.

By share of the sample, this clone is hyperexpanded. V usage is TRBV6-1 and J usage is TRBJ1-1; D gene uncertain. The CDR3 runs 12 residues. The germline V and J ends were trimmed by 6 bases and 3 bases, with 8 bases remaining between them. In germline, CDR1 is MNHNS, CDR2 SASEGT. CDR3 sequence: CASRRSDTEAFF. In DNA, the CDR3 is TGTGCCAGCAGGAGGTCGGACACTGAAGCTTTCTTT.

The chain has TRBV27 and TRBJ2-5; TRBD1 aligns across 7 bases. Germline loops: CDR1 MNHEY, CDR2 SMNVEV (reference sequence). Unmatched junction bases numbered 5, after V lost 8 bases and J lost 5 bases. The CDR3 is 12 residues long. CDR3 sequence: CASSQGMETQYF. As DNA, the CDR3 is TGTGCCAGCTCACAGGGGATGGAGACCCAGTACTTC.

This clone was counted only a few times. This chain links TRBV6-1 with TRBJ2-7, with 8 nucleotides matching TRBD2. The CDR3 is made up of 14 amino acids. CDR1 MNHNS and CDR2 SASEGT come from the germline V gene. Trimming cost V 6 bases and J 7 bases; bases outside gene matches: 11. The CDR3 is CASRAPGTRNEQYF. In DNA, the CDR3 is TGTGCCAGCAGAGCCCCCGGGACTAGGAATGAGCAGTACTTC.

This clone has a count of ten or more. A much larger clonotype is one base distant, so this may be a read error. The chain uses TRBV9 and TRBJ2-6, with D perhaps given as TRBD1 or TRBD2 (5 bases each). Per the germline V gene, CDR1 is SGDLS and CDR2 is YYNGEE. The CDR3 is 18 residues long. In DNA form, the CDR3 reads TGTGCCAGCAGCGCACCACGGGAAGACCTCTCTGGGGCCAACGTCCTGGCTTTC. Translating gives CASSAPREDLSGANVLAF.

The V gene is TRBV11-1, the J gene TRBJ1-2, with D maybe TRBD1 (5 bases). From germline, CDR1 is SGHAT and CDR2 FQDESV (reference sequence). The germline V and J ends were trimmed by 4 bases and 3 bases, with 18 bases remaining between them. The CDR3 length is 16 residues. The CDR3, as DNA: TGTGCCAGCAGCTCTCCGCTGCAGGACAAGTACTATGGCTACACCTTC. Its translation is CASSSPLQDKYYGYTF.

This clone is labeled medium-sized (0.01 to 0.1%). V gene TRBV27 combines with J gene TRBJ2-7, with a tentative D call TRBD2 (6 bases). The V end lost 7 bases, the J end lost 5 bases, and 21 bases lay between the germline ends. Per germline, CDR1 MNHEY and CDR2 SMNVEV (reference sequence). The CDR3 spans 15 residues. CDR3 sequence reads: CASTSLRRVGHEQYF. CDR3 coding DNA: TGTGCCAGCACTTCTCTTCGGAGGGTTGGCCACGAGCAGTACTTC.

This chain joins TRBV6-4 and TRBJ2-3; D gene uncertain. The germline gives CDR1 MRHNA, CDR2 SNTAGT. V lost 6 bases, J lost 4 bases, and 11 bases lay in between. The length of the CDR3 is 13 residues. The CDR3 sequence is CASSDGSADTQYF. Here the CDR3 DNA reads TGTGCCAGCAGCGACGGATCGGCAGATACGCAGTATTTT.

By share, this clone ranks as medium-sized. The gene calls are TRBV27 and TRBJ2-5; D unresolved. From germline, CDR1 is MNHEY and CDR2 SMNVEV (reference sequence). Trimming removed 2 bases from V and 0 bases from J, with 10 bases in between. CDR3 length equals 15 residues. This CDR3 is CASSLRLQNQETQYF. The CDR3 nucleotides read TGTGCCAGCAGTTTACGGCTACAGAACCAAGAGACCCAGTACTTC.

The V gene is TRBV4-2, the J gene TRBJ2-1; D is possibly TRBD2 (7 bases). CDR1 is LGHNA, CDR2 YNFKEQ, per germline. V dropped 4 bases and J dropped 2 bases, with 12 bases sitting between them. The CDR3 has 15 residues. CDR3 residues: CASSPGGGPYNEQFF. CDR3 DNA sequence: TGTGCCAGCAGCCCGGGGGGCGGGCCCTACAATGAGCAGTTCTTC.

V usage is TRBV7-2 and J usage is TRBJ2-1, with 7 bases that match TRBD1. The CDR3 has 13 amino acids. From germline, CDR1 is SGHTA and CDR2 FQGNSA. The J segment lost 8 bases and the V segment lost 4 bases, leaving 5 bases of the junction unmatched. CDR3 sequence reads: CASSWGQRDEQFF. The CDR3 bases are TGTGCCAGCAGCTGGGGACAGCGCGATGAGCAGTTCTTC.

In this sample, this clone turned up a few times. The rearrangement links TRBV6-1 to TRBJ2-7; weak D call: TRBD2 (7 bases). V lost 2 bases to trimming and J lost 7 bases, with 12 bases between them. Per the germline V gene, CDR1 is MNHNS and CDR2 is SASEGT. The CDR3 is made up of 13 amino acids. The CDR3 is CASSERGGGEQYF. In DNA, the CDR3 is TGTGCCAGCAGTGAAAGGGGGGGTGGTGAGCAGTACTTC.

The chain combines TRBV7-8 with TRBJ1-2; D gene ambiguous. Germline V gene lookup returns CDR1 SGHVS and CDR2 FQNEAQ. This CDR3 region has 13 residues. V was shortened by 6 bases and J by 4 bases, with 12 bases between the two germline ends. The CDR3, as DNA: TGTGCCAGCAGTAAGGAGCAAATCTATGGCTACACCTTC. Residues: CASSKEQIYGYTF. Looking up the rest from reference TRBV7-8 and TRBJ1-2 gives the full variable domain: GAGVSQSPRYKVAKRGQDVALRCDPISGHVSLFWYQQALGQGPEFLTYFQNEAQLDKSGLPSDRFFAERPEGSVSTLKIQRTQQEDSAVYLCASSKEQIYGYTFGSGTRLTVV.

This clone was recorded many times. V gene TRBV4-2 combines with J gene TRBJ2-2; TRBD2 aligns across 16 bases. The germline gives CDR1 LGHNA, CDR2 YNFKEQ. This CDR3 spans 18 amino acids. V shed 2 bases and J 7 bases; nucleotides not matched to a gene: 7. The CDR3 reads CASSQSGLAGGPIGELFF. For the CDR3, the DNA is TGTGCCAGCAGCCAATCGGGACTAGCGGGGGGGCCGATCGGGGAGCTGTTTTTT.

This clone was detected a few times. The rearrangement links TRBV6-2 or TRBV6-3 to TRBJ1-6, with 11 bases fitting TRBD1. CDR1 is MNHEY, CDR2 SVGEGT, per germline. The CDR3 extends over 15 amino acids. J was trimmed by 10 bases and V by 1 base; bases with no gene match: 3. The CDR3 protein is CASSYLDRGQSPLHF. CDR3 bases: TGTGCCAGCAGTTACTTGGACAGGGGGCAATCACCCCTCCACTTT.

V gene TRBV27 combines with J gene TRBJ1-1; TRBD1 agrees at 8 bases. CDR1 is MNHEY and CDR2 is SMNVEV in the germline V gene (reference sequence). The CDR3 consists of 15 residues. V shed 4 bases and J 0 bases; nucleotides not matched to a gene: 4. The CDR3, as DNA: TGTGCCAGCAGTTGGACAGGGAACATGAACACTGAAGCTTTCTTT. Translated: CASSWTGNMNTEAFF.

As concerns this clone: This same CDR3 is encoded by further DNA sequences in the sample. The gene calls are TRBV6-1 and TRBJ1-6; TRBD1 is a possible D gene (5 bases). CDR3 length: 14 amino acids. Germline V gene sequence: CDR1 MNHNS, CDR2 SASEGT. The V gene lost 4 bases and the J gene lost 2 bases, with 6 bases spanning the gap. The CDR3 coding sequence is TGTGCCAGCAGTGCGGGACCCTATAATTCACCCCTCCACTTT. It is translated as CASSAGPYNSPLHF.

V gene TRBV11-2 combines with J gene TRBJ2-7, with D perhaps TRBD1 (6 bases). V was trimmed by 3 bases and J by 6 bases, leaving 12 bases between them. The CDR3 sequence is 13 residues long. Germline V gene data show CDR1 as SGHAT and CDR2 as FQNNGV. CDR3: CASSFRPGVEQYF. The CDR3, as DNA: TGTGCCAGCAGCTTCCGGCCAGGGGTCGAGCAGTACTTC.

This sequence joins TRBV11-3 and TRBJ1-2, with 7 bases identical to TRBD1. Per the germline V gene, CDR1 is SGHNT and CDR2 is YENEEA. CDR3 size: 14 residues. Trimming took 6 bases from V and 7 from J; bases not matched to a gene: 11. The CDR3 DNA reads as TGTGCCAGCAGAGATGACAGGGACTTTCCTGGCTACACCTTC. Its translation: CASRDDRDFPGYTF.

This clone was detected ten times or more. V gene TRBV29-1 combines with J gene TRBJ1-2; tentatively, D is TRBD1 (6 bases). V gave up 4 bases and J gave up 2 bases, with 14 bases separating them. Germline loops: CDR1 SQVTM, CDR2 ANQGSEA. CDR3 length: 14 residues. CDR3 bases: TGCAGCGTTGCCGACGGACAGATCAACTATGGCTACACCTTC. Encoded protein: CSVADGQINYGYTF.